A single sample is the source of the 2 T cell receptor beta chains below, sequenced in a study of beta chain features in type 1 diabetes. The whole isolated RNA underwent reverse transcription, so sequencing captured expressed TCRB transcripts. Here immunoSEQ multiplex PCR was the method, and the copy in TCRdb shows in-frame clones only, minus some. The sample lists under 250,000 clones, approximately 14% occurring once. Source material: naive CD4+ T cells from blood. Receptors originate from a woman between 40 and 50 years old in good health.

This chain's CDR3 is CASSPLGGNTGELFF. CDR3 nucleotide sequence: TGTGCCAGCAGTCCCCTGGGGGGGAACACCGGGGAGCTGTTTTTT. The chain links TRBV6-4 to TRBJ2-2; D possibly corresponds to TRBD2 (6 bases). CDR1 is MRHNA and CDR2 is SNTAGT in the germline V gene. This CDR3 has 15 amino acids. V lost 5 bases and J 1 base, leaving 11 bases between the germline ends.

This sequence joins TRBV2 and TRBJ1-4; TRBD1 might be the D (6 bases). Germline V gives CDR1 SNHLY, CDR2 FYNNEI. V was trimmed by 5 bases and J by 1 base, leaving 11 bases between them. The CDR3 runs to 15 residues. CDR3 sequence reads: CASSLQGETNEKLFF. CDR3 in DNA: TGTGCCAGCAGTTTACAGGGAGAAACTAATGAAAAACTGTTTTTT.